This TCR beta chain was sequenced for a study of radiotherapy plus CTLA-4 blockade in lung cancer. Study details: Objective responses were seen in about a sixth of patients, disease control in approximately 30%.

CTLA-4 blockade with ipilimumab, together with focal radiation, was given to patients with chemo-refractory metastatic non-small-cell lung cancer. The protocol was immunoSEQ multiplex PCR, while the TCRdb copy is restricted to in-frame clones and leaves out a portion. This table has 23,000 or so clones, around 71% appearing once. CDR1 is SGHVS and CDR2 is FQNEAQ in the germline V gene. Trimming left V 5 bases short and J 5 bases short, with 18 bases between. This CDR3 comprises 15 residues. The clonotype originates from a human donor with non-small cell lung cancer whose response to radiotherapy plus ipilimumab could not be evaluated. The material was peripheral blood, obtained from a patient treated with radiotherapy plus ipilimumab. The chain couples TRBV7-8 to TRBJ1-1; D possibly corresponds to TRBD1 (6 bases). The CDR3 loop reads CASSVQTGIGTEAFF. CDR3 bases: TGTGCCAGCAGCGTACAAACAGGGATAGGTACTGAAGCTTTCTTT.